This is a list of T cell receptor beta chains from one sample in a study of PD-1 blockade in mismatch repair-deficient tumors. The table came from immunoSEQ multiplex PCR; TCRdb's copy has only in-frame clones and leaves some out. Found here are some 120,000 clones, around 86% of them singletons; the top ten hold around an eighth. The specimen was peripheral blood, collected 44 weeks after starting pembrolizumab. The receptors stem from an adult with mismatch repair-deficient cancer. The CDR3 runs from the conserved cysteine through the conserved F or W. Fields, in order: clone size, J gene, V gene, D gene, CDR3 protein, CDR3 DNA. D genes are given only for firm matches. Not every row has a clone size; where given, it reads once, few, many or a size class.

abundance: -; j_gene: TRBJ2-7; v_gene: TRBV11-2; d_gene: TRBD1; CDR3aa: CASSLVGTGGEQYF; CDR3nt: TGTGCCAGCAGCTTAGTCGGAACAGGGGGCGAGCAGTACTTC
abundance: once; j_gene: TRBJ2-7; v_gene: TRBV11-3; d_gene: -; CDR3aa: CASSQRDYEQYF; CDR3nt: TGTGCCAGCAGCCAACGGGACTACGAGCAGTACTTC
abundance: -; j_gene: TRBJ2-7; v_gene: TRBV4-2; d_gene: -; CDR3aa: CASSQGTSKYF; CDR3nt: TGTGCCAGCAGCCAAGGAACTAGCAAGTACTTC
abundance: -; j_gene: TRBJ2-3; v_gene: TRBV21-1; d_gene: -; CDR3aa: CASSNRVGTDTQYF; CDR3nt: TGTGCCAGCAGCAACAGGGTTGGGACAGATACGCAGTATTTT
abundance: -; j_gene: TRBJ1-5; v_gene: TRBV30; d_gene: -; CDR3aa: CAWTGRDRDQPQHF; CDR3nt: TGTGCCTGGACCGGCAGGGACCGAGATCAGCCCCAGCATTTT
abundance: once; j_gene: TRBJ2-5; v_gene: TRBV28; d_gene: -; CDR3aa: CASSLSGPWETQYF; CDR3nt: TGTGCCAGCAGTTTATCGGGGCCCTGGGAGACCCAGTACTTC
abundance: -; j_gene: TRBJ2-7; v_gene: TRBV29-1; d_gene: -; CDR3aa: CSVEGGSLNEQYF; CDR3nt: TGCAGCGTTGAGGGCGGTTCTCTTAACGAGCAGTACTTC
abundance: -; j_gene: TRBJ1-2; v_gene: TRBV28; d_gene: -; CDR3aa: CASNPAGGANYGYTF; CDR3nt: TGTGCCAGCAACCCCGCTGGGGGAGCTAACTATGGCTACACCTTC
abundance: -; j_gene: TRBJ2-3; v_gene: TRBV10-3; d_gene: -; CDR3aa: CAISREPSREDTQYF; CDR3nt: TGTGCCATCAGTAGGGAACCTAGCCGTGAAGATACGCAGTATTTT
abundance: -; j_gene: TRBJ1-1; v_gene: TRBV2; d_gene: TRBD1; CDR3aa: CASSEAGDRRNTEAFF; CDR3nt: TGTGCCAGCAGTGAAGCTGGGGACAGGAGAAACACTGAAGCTTTCTTT
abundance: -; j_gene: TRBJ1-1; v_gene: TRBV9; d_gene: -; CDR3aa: CASSPTGREAFF; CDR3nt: TGTGCCAGCAGCCCTACTGGCCGGGAAGCTTTCTTT
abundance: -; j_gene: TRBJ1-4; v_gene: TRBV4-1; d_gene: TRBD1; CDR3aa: CASSQAYTGDGEKLFF; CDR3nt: TGCGCCAGCAGCCAAGCGTACACAGGGGACGGAGAAAAACTGTTTTTT
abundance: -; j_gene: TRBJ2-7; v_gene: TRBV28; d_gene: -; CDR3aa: CASSLPGKSYEQYF; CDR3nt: TGTGCCAGCAGTTTGCCGGGGAAGTCCTACGAGCAGTACTTC
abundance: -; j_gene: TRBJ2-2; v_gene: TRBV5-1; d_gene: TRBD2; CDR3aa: CASSLTSVSTGELFF; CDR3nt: TGCGCCAGCAGCTTAACTAGCGTCTCCACCGGGGAGCTGTTTTTT
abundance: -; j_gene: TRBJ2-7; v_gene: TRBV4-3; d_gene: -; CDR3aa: CASSQDRAGGFYEQYF; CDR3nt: TGCGCCAGCAGCCAAGATCGGGCAGGGGGGTTCTACGAGCAGTACTTC
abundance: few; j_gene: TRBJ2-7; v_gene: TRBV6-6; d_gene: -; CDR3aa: CASSSMDTSYEQYF; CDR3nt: TGTGCCAGCAGTTCCATGGACACCTCCTACGAGCAGTACTTC
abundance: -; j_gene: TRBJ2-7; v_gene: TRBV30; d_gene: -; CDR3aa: CAWAPGAFYEQYF; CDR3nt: TGTGCCTGGGCGCCGGGGGCATTCTACGAGCAGTACTTC
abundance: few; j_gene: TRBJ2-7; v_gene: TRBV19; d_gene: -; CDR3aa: CASSIASGNEQYF; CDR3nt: TGTGCCAGTAGTATAGCTTCGGGGAACGAGCAGTACTTC
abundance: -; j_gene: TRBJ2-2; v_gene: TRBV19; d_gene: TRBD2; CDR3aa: CASSMGGRITGELFF; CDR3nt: TGTGCCAGTAGTATGGGCGGGAGAATAACCGGGGAGCTGTTTTTT
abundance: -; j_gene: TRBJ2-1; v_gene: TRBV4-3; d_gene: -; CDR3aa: CASSQEGRRDNEQFF; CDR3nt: TGCGCCAGCAGCCAAGAGGGTCGGAGGGACAATGAGCAGTTCTTC
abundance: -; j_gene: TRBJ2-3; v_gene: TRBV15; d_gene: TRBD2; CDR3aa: CATSPSRAGVGDTQYF; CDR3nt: TGTGCCACCAGCCCAAGTCGAGCGGGGGTGGGAGATACGCAGTATTTT
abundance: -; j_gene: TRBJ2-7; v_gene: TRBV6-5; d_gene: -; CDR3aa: CASRGTGYEQYF; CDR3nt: TGTGCCAGCCGGGGGACGGGATACGAGCAGTACTTC
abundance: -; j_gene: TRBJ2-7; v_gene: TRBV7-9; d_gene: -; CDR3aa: CASSLGGRLGLLYEQYF; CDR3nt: TGTGCCAGCAGCTTAGGGGGCCGTCTGGGTCTACTCTACGAGCAGTACTTC
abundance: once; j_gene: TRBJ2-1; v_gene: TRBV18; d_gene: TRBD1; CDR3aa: CASSPDRVRTNEQFF; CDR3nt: TGTGCCAGCTCACCAGACAGGGTAAGGACAAATGAGCAGTTCTTC
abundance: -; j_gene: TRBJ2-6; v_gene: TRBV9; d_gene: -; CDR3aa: CASSVGGSGANVLTF; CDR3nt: TGTGCCAGCAGCGTAGGCGGCTCTGGGGCCAACGTCCTGACTTTC
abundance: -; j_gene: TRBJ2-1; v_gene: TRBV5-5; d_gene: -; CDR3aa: CASSWDGRLQFF; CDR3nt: TGTGCCAGCAGCTGGGACGGCCGCCTCCAGTTCTTC
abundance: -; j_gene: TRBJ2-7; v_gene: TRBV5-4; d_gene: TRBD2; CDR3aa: CASSLAGTRVDEQYF; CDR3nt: TGTGCCAGCAGCTTGGCAGGGACTAGGGTCGACGAGCAGTACTTC
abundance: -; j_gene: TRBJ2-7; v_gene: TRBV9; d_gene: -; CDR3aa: CASSVGGRSEQYF; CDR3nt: TGTGCCAGCAGCGTCGGGGGCAGAAGCGAGCAGTACTTC
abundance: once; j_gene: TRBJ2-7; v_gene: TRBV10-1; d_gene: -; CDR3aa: CASSQGREQYF; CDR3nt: TGCGCCAGCAGTCAGGGAAGAGAGCAGTACTTC
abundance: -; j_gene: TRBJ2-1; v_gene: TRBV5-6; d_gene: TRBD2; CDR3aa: CASKTGPGGGNEQFF; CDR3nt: TGTGCCAGCAAGACCGGTCCCGGGGGGGGCAATGAGCAGTTCTTC
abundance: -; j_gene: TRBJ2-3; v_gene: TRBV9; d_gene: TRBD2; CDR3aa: CASSASGSVTDTQYF; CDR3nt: TGTGCCAGCAGCGCTAGCGGGAGTGTCACAGATACGCAGTATTTT
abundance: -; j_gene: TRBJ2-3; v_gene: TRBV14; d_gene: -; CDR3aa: CASSQDLAGPGTDTQYF; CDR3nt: TGTGCCAGCAGCCAAGATTTGGCGGGCCCAGGCACAGATACGCAGTATTTT
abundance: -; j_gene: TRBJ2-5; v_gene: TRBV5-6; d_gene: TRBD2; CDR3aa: CASSLGGGLAGETQYF; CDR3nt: TGTGCCAGCAGCTTGGGGGGGGGACTAGCGGGAGAGACCCAGTACTTC
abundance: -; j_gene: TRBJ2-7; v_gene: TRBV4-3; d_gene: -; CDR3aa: CASSQDGGRSYEQYF; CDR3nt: TGCGCCAGCAGCCAAGACGGGGGCAGGAGTTACGAGCAGTACTTC
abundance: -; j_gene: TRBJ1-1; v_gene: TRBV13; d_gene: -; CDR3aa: CASSLGVGGTEAFF; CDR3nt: TGTGCCAGCAGCTTAGGGGTGGGTGGAACTGAAGCTTTCTTT
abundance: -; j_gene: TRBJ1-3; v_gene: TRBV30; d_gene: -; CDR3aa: CAWSITRASGNTIYF; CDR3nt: TGTGCCTGGAGTATCACCAGGGCCTCTGGAAACACCATATATTTT
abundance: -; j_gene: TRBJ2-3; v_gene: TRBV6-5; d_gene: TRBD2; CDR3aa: CASSLAGVGDTQYF; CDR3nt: TGTGCCAGCAGCTTAGCGGGAGTTGGGGATACGCAGTATTTT
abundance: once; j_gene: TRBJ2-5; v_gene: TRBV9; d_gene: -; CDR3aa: CASSVGGSQETQYF; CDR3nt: TGTGCCAGCAGCGTAGGAGGCAGCCAAGAGACCCAGTACTTC